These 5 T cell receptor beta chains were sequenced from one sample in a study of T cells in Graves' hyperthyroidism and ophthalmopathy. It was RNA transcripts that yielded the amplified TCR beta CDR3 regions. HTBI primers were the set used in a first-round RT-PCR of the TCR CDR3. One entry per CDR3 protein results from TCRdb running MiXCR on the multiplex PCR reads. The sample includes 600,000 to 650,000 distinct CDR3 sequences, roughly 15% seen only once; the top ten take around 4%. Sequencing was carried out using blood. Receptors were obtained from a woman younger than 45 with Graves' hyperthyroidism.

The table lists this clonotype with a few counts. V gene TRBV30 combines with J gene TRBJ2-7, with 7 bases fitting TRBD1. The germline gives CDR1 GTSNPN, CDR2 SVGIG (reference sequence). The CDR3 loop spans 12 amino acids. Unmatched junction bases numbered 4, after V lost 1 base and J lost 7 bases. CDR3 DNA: TGTGCCTGGAGTGGAGGGGGCTTGGAGCAGTACTTC. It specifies CAWSGGGLEQYF.

This CDR3 is CSAQDRVLSNQPQHF. Written as DNA, the CDR3 is TGCAGTGCCCAGGACAGGGTCTTAAGCAATCAGCCCCAGCATTTT. This chain joins TRBV20-1 and TRBJ1-5; TRBD1 agrees at 8 bases. The CDR3 sequence is 15 residues long. V dropped 6 bases and J dropped 1; count of bases not matched to a gene: 8. Germline lookup yields CDR1 DFQATT and CDR2 SNEGSKA (reference sequence).

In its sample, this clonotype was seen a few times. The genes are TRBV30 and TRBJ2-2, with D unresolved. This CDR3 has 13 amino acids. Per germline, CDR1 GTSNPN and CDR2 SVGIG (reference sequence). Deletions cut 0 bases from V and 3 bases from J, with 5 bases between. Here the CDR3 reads CAWSVHDTGELFF. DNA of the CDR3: TGTGCCTGGAGTGTACACGACACCGGGGAGCTGTTTTTT.

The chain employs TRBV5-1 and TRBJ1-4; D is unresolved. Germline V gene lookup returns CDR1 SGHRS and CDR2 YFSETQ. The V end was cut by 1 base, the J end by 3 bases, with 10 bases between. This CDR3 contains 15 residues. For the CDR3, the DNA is TGCGCCAGCAGCTTGCCCGACGGATCTAATGAAAAACTGTTTTTT. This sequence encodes CASSLPDGSNEKLFF.

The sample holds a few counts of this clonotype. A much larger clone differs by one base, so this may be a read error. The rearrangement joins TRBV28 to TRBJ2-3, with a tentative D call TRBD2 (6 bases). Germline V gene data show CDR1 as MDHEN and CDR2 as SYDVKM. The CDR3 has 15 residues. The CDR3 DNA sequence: TGTGCCTGCAGGGAGGTGGGGGTTGGCACAGATACGCAGTATTTT. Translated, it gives CACREVGVGTDTQYF.